The entry below describes one T cell receptor (beta chain). Clones were read by immunoSEQ multiplex PCR, and TCRdb kept only the in-frame ones, dropping some. Of a few hundred thousand clones listed, 85% to 90% are singletons. The data belong to a study of Ad26.COV2.S vaccination and SARS-CoV-2 variants. The CDR3 spans 14 residues. V lost 6 bases, J lost 5 bases, and 16 bases lay in between. Germline V gene lookup returns CDR1 MDHEN and CDR2 SYDVKM. Treatment: over 15 received Ad26.COV2.S at low or high dose, single or two shots; 5 received placebo; per-sample allocation not given. The samples were gathered on day 63 after the first injection of vaccine or placebo.

The clonotype comes from a person between 18 and 65 years old who received the Ad26.COV2.S COVID-19 vaccine or a placebo. The source was peripheral blood, collected in a trial of Ad26.COV2.S vaccine versus placebo. The rearrangement joins TRBV28 to TRBJ1-2; weak D call: TRBD1 (6 bases). DNA of the CDR3: TGTGCCAGCAGATCCTCCGGGACACCTTATGGCTACACCTTC. This sequence encodes CASRSSGTPYGYTF.